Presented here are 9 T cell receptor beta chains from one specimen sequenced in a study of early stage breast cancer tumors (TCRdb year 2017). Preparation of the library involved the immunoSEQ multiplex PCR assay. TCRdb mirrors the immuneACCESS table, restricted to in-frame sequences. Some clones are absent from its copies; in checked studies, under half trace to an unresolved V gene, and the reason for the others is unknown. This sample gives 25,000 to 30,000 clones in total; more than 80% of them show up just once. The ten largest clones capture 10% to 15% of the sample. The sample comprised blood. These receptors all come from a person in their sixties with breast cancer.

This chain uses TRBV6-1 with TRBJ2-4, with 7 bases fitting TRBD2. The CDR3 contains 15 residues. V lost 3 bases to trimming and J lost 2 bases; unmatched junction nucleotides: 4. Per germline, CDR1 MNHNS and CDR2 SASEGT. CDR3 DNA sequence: TGTGCCAGCAGTGAGTCCGGGGGGACCAAAAACATTCAGTACTTC. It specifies CASSESGGTKNIQYF.

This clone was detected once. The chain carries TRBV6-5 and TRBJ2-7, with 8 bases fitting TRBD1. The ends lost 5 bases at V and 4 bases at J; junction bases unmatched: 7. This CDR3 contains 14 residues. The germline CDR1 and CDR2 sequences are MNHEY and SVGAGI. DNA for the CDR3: TGTGCCAGCAGTGCGGACAGGGTATTATACGAGCAGTACTTC. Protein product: CASSADRVLYEQYF.

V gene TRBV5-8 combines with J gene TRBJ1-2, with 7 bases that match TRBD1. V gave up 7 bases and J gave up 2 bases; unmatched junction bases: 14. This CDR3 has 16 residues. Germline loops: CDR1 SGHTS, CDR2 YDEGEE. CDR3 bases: TGTGCCAGCGGTGAGGGACAGAGCACCAAAAACTATGGCTACACCTTC. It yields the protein CASGEGQSTKNYGYTF. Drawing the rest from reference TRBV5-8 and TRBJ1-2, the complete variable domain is EAGVTQSPTHLIKTRGQQATLRCSPISGHTSVYWYQQALGLGLQFLLWYDEGEERNRGNFPPRFSGRQFPNYSSELNVNALELEDSALYLCASGEGQSTKNYGYTFGSGTRLTVV.

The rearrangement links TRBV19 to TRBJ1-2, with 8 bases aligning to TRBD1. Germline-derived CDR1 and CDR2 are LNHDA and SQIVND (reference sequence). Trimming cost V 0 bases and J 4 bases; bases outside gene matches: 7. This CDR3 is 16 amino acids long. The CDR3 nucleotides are TGTGCCAGTAGTATAGATCTGTGGACAGGGCCCTATGGCTACACCTTC. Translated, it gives CASSIDLWTGPYGYTF. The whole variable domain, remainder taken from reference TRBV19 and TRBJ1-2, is DGGITQSPKYLFRKEGQNVTLSCEQNLNHDAMYWYRQDPGQGLRLIYYSQIVNDFQKGDIAEGYSVSREKKESFPLTVTSAQKNPTAFYLCASSIDLWTGPYGYTFGSGTRLTVV.

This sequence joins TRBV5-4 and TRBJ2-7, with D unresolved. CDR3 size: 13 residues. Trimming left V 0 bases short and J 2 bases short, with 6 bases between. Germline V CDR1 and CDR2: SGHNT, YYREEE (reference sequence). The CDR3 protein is CASSLEPPYEQYF. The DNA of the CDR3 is TGTGCCAGCAGCTTGGAGCCACCCTACGAGCAGTACTTC.

DNA for the CDR3: TGTGCCAGCAGCTTGGCGGGACGGACAGGGGTTAACTATGGCTACACCTTC. Its translation is CASSLAGRTGVNYGYTF. J is TRBJ1-2 and V is TRBV5-4; 9 positions match TRBD1. CDR1 SGHNT and CDR2 YYREEE come from the germline V gene (reference sequence). V lost 0 bases, J lost 1 base, and 7 bases stayed unmatched. The CDR3 is made up of 17 amino acids.

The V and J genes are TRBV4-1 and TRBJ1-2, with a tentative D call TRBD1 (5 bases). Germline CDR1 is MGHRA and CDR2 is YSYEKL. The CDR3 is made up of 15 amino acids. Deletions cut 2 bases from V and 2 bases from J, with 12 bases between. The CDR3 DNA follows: TGCGCCAGCAGCCAATTTGTGACAGAGAACTATGGCTACACCTTC. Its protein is CASSQFVTENYGYTF.

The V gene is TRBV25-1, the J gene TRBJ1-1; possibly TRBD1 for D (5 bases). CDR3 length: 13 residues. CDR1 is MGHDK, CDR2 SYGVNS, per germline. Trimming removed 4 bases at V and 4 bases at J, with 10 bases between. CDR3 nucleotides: TGTGCCAGCAGTGGGTTCGGGGGCACTGAAGCTTTCTTT. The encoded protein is CASSGFGGTEAFF.

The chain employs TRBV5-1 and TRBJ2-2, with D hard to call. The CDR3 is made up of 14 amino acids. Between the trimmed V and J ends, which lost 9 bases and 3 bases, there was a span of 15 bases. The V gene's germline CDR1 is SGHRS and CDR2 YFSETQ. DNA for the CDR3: TGCGCCACAAAGATAAGCGTGGACACCGGGGAGCTGTTTTTT. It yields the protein CATKISVDTGELFF. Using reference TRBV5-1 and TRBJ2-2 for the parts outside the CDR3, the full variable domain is KAGVTQTPRYLIKTRGQQVTLSCSPISGHRSVSWYQQTPGQGLQFLFEYFSETQRNKGNFPGRFSGRQFSNSRSEMNVSTLELGDSALYLCATKISVDTGELFFGEGSRLTVL.